What follows are 26 T cell receptor beta chains derived from one specimen sequenced in a study of blood T cell repertoires in COVID-19. Sequencing used immunoSEQ multiplex PCR; TCRdb keeps in-frame clones, though not all of them. Found here are approximately 180,000 clones, 80% to 85% of them singletons; the top ten hold roughly 7.2%. What was sequenced was peripheral blood. These receptors were obtained from a woman in her forties with COVID-19, enrolled during active disease.

The chain links TRBV6-1 to TRBJ1-4; TRBD1 agrees at 10 bases. Trimming at V came to 1 base and at J to 5 bases, leaving 4 bases not matched to a gene. CDR3 length: 16 residues. CDR1 and CDR2 from the germline V gene are MNHNS and SASEGT. CDR3 coding DNA: TGTGCCAGCAGTGAAGTCCCGGGACAGGGGAATGAAAAACTGTTTTTT. Protein: CASSEVPGQGNEKLFF.

The chain joins TRBV28 to TRBJ1-6, with TRBD1 matching 7 bases. Germline values: CDR1 MDHEN, CDR2 SYDVKM. CDR3 size: 14 residues. Trimming took 5 bases from V and 9 from J; bases not matched to a gene: 7. CDR3: CASSLPTGSSPLHF. The DNA of the CDR3 is TGTGCCAGCAGTCTCCCGACAGGGAGTTCACCCCTCCACTTT.

The V call is TRBV28, the J call TRBJ1-3; D may be TRBD1 (6 bases). V was trimmed by 6 bases and J by 3 bases, leaving 12 bases between them. The CDR3 spans 14 residues. CDR1 and CDR2 (germline): MDHEN, SYDVKM. The CDR3 is CASSNRAGGNTIYF. The CDR3 coding sequence is TGTGCCAGCAGCAACAGGGCCGGTGGAAACACCATATATTTT.

This clone was seen once. The V gene is TRBV19, the J gene TRBJ1-2; 9 nucleotides align to TRBD1. Per the germline V gene, CDR1 is LNHDA and CDR2 is SQIVND (reference sequence). The trim removed 5 bases at V and 8 bases at J, leaving 12 bases unmatched. This CDR3 is 15 amino acids long. DNA for the CDR3: TGTGCCAGTAGTGATCCGGGACAGGGAAGGCTCGGCTACACCTTC. Protein sequence: CASSDPGQGRLGYTF.

The chain has TRBV6-4 and TRBJ2-1, with TRBD1 matching over 7 bases. With 3 bases clipped from V and 3 bases from J, the junction kept 2 bases outside the gene matches. The germline V gene encodes CDR1 MRHNA and CDR2 SNTAGT. CDR3 length: 14 amino acids. The CDR3 coding sequence is TGTGCCAGCAGTGAACAGGGGTTCTACAATGAGCAGTTCTTC. Amino acid sequence: CASSEQGFYNEQFF.

This chain uses TRBV9 with TRBJ2-2, with TRBD2 identical over 8 bases. This CDR3 has 17 residues. V trimming: 4 bases; J trimming: 5 bases; junction bases outside the gene matches: 13. From germline, CDR1 is SGDLS and CDR2 YYNGEE. The DNA for the CDR3 is TGTGCCAGCAGCCCCCTCAGCGGGAGATCCCGGACCGGGGAGCTGTTTTTT. Protein: CASSPLSGRSRTGELFF.

The rearrangement links TRBV6-1 to TRBJ1-5, with D possibly being TRBD1 (6 bases). CDR3 length equals 15 residues. The germline V gene has CDR1 MNHNS and CDR2 SASEGT. Trimming took 2 bases from V and 1 from J, leaving 9 bases between them. The CDR3 region is CASSEQGRSNQPQHF. CDR3 sequence (DNA): TGTGCCAGCAGTGAACAGGGGAGAAGCAATCAGCCCCAGCATTTT.

The CDR3: CASSLEGTVGETQYF. Here the CDR3 DNA reads TGTGCCAGCAGCTTAGAGGGGACAGTTGGGGAGACCCAGTACTTC. The rearrangement joins TRBV7-6 to TRBJ2-5; 7 bases are shared with TRBD1. V lost 1 base to trimming and J lost 5 bases; unmatched junction nucleotides: 7. Germline V lookup: CDR1 SGHVS, CDR2 FNYEAQ. The CDR3 has 15 residues.

The chain has TRBV4-2 and TRBJ2-3; 7 positions agree with TRBD1. V gave up 5 bases and J gave up 0 bases; unmatched junction bases: 17. Germline CDR1 and CDR2: LGHNA and YNFKEQ. CDR3 length: 19 residues. CDR3 amino acids: CASSRFGQADSFSTDTQYF. The DNA of the CDR3 is TGTGCCAGCAGCAGGTTCGGACAGGCCGATTCCTTTAGCACAGATACGCAGTATTTT.

This clone occurred once. The V call is TRBV5-8, the J call TRBJ2-3; 14 bases map to TRBD2. The V segment lost 5 bases and the J segment 1 base; nucleotides outside the gene matches: 9. There are 18 residues in the CDR3. The V gene's germline CDR1 is SGHTS and CDR2 YDEGEE. The CDR3 coding sequence is TGTGCCAGCAGGCCCGGGACTAGCGGGAGTGTCCGCACAGATACGCAGTATTTT. Amino acids: CASRPGTSGSVRTDTQYF. The variable domain in full, completed from reference TRBV5-8 and TRBJ2-3, reads EAGVTQSPTHLIKTRGQQATLRCSPISGHTSVYWYQQALGLGLQFLLWYDEGEERNRGNFPPRFSGRQFPNYSSELNVNALELEDSALYLCASRPGTSGSVRTDTQYFGPGTRLTVL.

The chain is built from TRBV12-3 or TRBV12-4 and TRBJ1-1, with a possible D match to TRBD1 (5 bases). The ends were cut back, 8 bases at V and 6 bases at J, with 13 bases in the middle. The CDR3 runs 12 residues. In DNA, the CDR3 is TGTGCCAGCTATGGATCGGGGGCTGAAGCTTTCTTT. This translates into CASYGSGAEAFF.

This chain uses TRBV24-1 with TRBJ2-3; a possible D gene is TRBD2 (5 bases). The V end was cut by 8 bases, the J end by 4 bases, with 12 bases between. Germline V gives CDR1 KGHDR, CDR2 SFDVKD. The CDR3 is 13 amino acids. CDR3 sequence: CATKEGAADTQYF. The DNA of the CDR3 is TGTGCCACCAAAGAGGGTGCCGCAGATACGCAGTATTTT.

The V call is TRBV20-1, the J call TRBJ1-5; TRBD1 agrees at 7 bases. This CDR3 comprises 14 residues. CDR1 DFQATT and CDR2 SNEGSKA come from the germline V gene (reference sequence). Trimming took 3 bases from V and 3 from J; bases not matched to a gene: 5. This CDR3 reads CSASNRGDNQPQHF. The CDR3 region has the DNA TGCAGTGCTAGTAACAGGGGCGACAATCAGCCCCAGCATTTT.

The chain is built from TRBV27 and TRBJ2-1, with a tentative D call TRBD2 (6 bases). Germline assignment: CDR1 MNHEY and CDR2 SMNVEV (reference sequence). The germline V and J ends were trimmed by 3 bases and 10 bases, with 19 bases remaining between them. This CDR3 has 15 residues. CDR3 region: CASSFGRGGFREQFF. The CDR3 coding sequence is TGTGCCAGCAGTTTCGGGCGGGGCGGCTTTAGGGAGCAGTTCTTC.

The chain uses TRBV6-5 and TRBJ2-6; D uncertain. With 6 bases removed from V and 4 bases from J, the gap between germline ends came to 13 bases. CDR3 size: 15 residues. Per germline, CDR1 MNHEY and CDR2 SVGAGI. The CDR3 DNA reads as TGTGCCAGCAGGCCCACGGGTCCCGGGGCCAACGTCCTGACTTTC. Its protein product is CASRPTGPGANVLTF.

This rearrangement joins TRBV19 to TRBJ2-7; D call uncertain. CDR3 length equals 14 residues. Germline lookup yields CDR1 LNHDA and CDR2 SQIVND (reference sequence). The germline V and J ends were trimmed by 4 bases and 3 bases, with 13 bases remaining between them. The CDR3 reads CASSNAGKDYEQYF. The CDR3 nucleotides read TGTGCCAGTAGTAACGCAGGCAAAGACTACGAGCAGTACTTC. The whole variable domain, remainder taken from reference TRBV19 and TRBJ2-7, is DGGITQSPKYLFRKEGQNVTLSCEQNLNHDAMYWYRQDPGQGLRLIYYSQIVNDFQKGDIAEGYSVSREKKESFPLTVTSAQKNPTAFYLCASSNAGKDYEQYFGPGTRLTVT.

CDR3 residues: CASSLPPTGGTEAFF. The CDR3 region has the DNA TGTGCCAGCAGCTTACCCCCGACAGGGGGCACTGAAGCTTTCTTT. This sequence joins TRBV7-2 and TRBJ1-1; TRBD1 matches 9 bases. CDR3 length: 15 residues. The germline V gene encodes CDR1 SGHTA and CDR2 FQGNSA. Unmatched junction bases numbered 5, after V lost 2 bases and J lost 4 bases.

The rearrangement joins TRBV6-5 to TRBJ1-1; TRBD1 might be the D (5 bases). The CDR3 is 13 residues long. CDR1 is MNHEY, CDR2 SVGAGI, per germline. V was shortened by 7 bases and J by 5 bases, with 14 bases between the two germline ends. The CDR3 DNA reads as TGTGCCAGCACCCACGGGGGAGAGACTGAAGCTTTCTTT. This gives the protein CASTHGGETEAFF.

This clone is a singleton in its sample. The chain is built from TRBV7-9 and TRBJ1-1; 7 positions match TRBD1. This CDR3 spans 15 amino acids. Per germline, CDR1 SEHNR and CDR2 FQNEAQ (reference sequence). The V and J ends lost 5 bases and 1 base, in that order; junction bases with no gene match: 7. CDR3 sequence (DNA): TGTGCCAGCAGCCAAGTACAGGGGAAGAACACTGAAGCTTTCTTT. Its protein product is CASSQVQGKNTEAFF. Together with reference TRBV7-9 and TRBJ1-1, the CDR3 gives the full variable domain: DTGVSQNPRHKITKRGQNVTFRCDPISEHNRLYWYRQTLGQGPEFLTYFQNEAQLEKSRLLSDRFSAERPKGSFSTLEIQRTEQGDSAMYLCASSQVQGKNTEAFFGQGTRLTVV.

The J gene is TRBJ2-2, the V gene TRBV19; 12 bases agree with TRBD1. This CDR3 has 17 amino acids. Trimming cost V 0 bases and J 6 bases; bases outside gene matches: 5. CDR1 is LNHDA, CDR2 SQIVND, per germline (reference sequence). The CDR3 region is CASSIDRGQGAAGELFF. The CDR3 region has the DNA TGTGCCAGTAGTATAGATCGGGGACAGGGGGCAGCCGGGGAGCTGTTTTTT.

The V gene is TRBV19, the J gene TRBJ1-2, with 11 bases fitting TRBD1. Germline V lookup: CDR1 LNHDA, CDR2 SQIVND (reference sequence). The CDR3 is made up of 15 amino acids. With V trimmed by 1 base and J by 4 bases, 2 bases remained unmatched. CDR3: CASSIAGQGAYGYTF. The DNA for the CDR3 is TGTGCCAGTAGTATAGCAGGACAGGGGGCCTATGGCTACACCTTC.

This chain uses TRBV7-8 with TRBJ2-1, with D possibly matching TRBD2 (6 bases). The CDR3 sequence is 15 residues long. V lost 1 base, J lost 9 bases, and 16 bases lay in between. Germline CDR1 reads SGHVS; CDR2 reads FQNEAQ. The CDR3 DNA is TGTGCCAGCAGCTTAGAGGGTCGCGGGATTCGTGAGCAGTTCTTC. This gives the protein CASSLEGRGIREQFF.

This sequence joins TRBV5-1 and TRBJ1-4; 8 bases agree with TRBD1. Trimming cost V 5 bases and J 8 bases; bases outside gene matches: 14. Germline CDR1 SGHRS, CDR2 YFSETQ. There are 16 residues in the CDR3. CDR3 sequence: CASRISGGAGLEKLFF. The CDR3 coding sequence is TGCGCCAGCAGGATATCAGGGGGCGCGGGTCTGGAAAAACTGTTTTTT.

The chain has TRBV5-8 and TRBJ1-5; 10 nucleotides line up with TRBD1. Germline V gene data show CDR1 as SGHTS and CDR2 as YDEGEE. Trimming at V came to 4 bases and at J to 3 bases, leaving 4 bases not matched to a gene. The CDR3 is 15 residues long. The CDR3 sequence is CASSPGTGVNQPQHF. The CDR3 nucleotides are TGTGCCAGCAGCCCCGGGACAGGGGTCAATCAGCCCCAGCATTTT.

The V and J genes are TRBV7-2 and TRBJ2-7, with D hard to call. The CDR3 runs 13 residues. Per germline, CDR1 SGHTA and CDR2 FQGNSA. Trimming left V 3 bases short and J 2 bases short, with 8 bases between. Written as DNA, the CDR3 is TGTGCCAGCAGCTTCAACAACCCCTACGAGCAGTACTTC. Its translation: CASSFNNPYEQYF.

The chain is built from TRBV5-1 and TRBJ2-2, with 8 nucleotides matching TRBD1. The CDR3 spans 14 residues. Unmatched junction bases numbered 7, after V lost 7 bases and J lost 5 bases. The V gene's germline CDR1 is SGHRS and CDR2 YFSETQ. The CDR3 reads CASGETGATGELFF. DNA of the CDR3: TGCGCCAGCGGAGAGACAGGGGCGACCGGGGAGCTGTTTTTT.